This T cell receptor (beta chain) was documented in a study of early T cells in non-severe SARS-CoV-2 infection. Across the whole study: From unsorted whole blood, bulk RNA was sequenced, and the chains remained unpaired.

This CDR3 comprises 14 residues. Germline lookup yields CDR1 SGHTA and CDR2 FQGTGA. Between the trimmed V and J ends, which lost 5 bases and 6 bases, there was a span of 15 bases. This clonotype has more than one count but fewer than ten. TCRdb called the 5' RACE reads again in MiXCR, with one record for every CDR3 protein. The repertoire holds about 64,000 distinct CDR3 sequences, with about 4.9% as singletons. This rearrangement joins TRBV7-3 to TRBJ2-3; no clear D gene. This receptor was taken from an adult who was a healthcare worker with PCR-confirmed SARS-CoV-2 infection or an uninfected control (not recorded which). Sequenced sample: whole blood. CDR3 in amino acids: CASSPTRGTDTQYF. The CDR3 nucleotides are TGTGCCAGCAGCCCAACGCGCGGTACCGATACGCAGTATTTT.